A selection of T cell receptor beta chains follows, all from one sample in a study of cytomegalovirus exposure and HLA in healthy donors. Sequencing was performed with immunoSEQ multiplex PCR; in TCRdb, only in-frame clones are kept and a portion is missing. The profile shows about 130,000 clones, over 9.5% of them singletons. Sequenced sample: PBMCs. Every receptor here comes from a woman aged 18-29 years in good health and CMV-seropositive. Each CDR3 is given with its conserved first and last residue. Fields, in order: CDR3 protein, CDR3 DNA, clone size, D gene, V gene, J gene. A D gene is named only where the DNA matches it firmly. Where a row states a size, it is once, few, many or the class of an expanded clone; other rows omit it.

CASSLISRTGGAYSNQPQHF	TGTGCCAGCAGTTTAATCTCCCGGACAGGGGGCGCCTATAGCAATCAGCCCCAGCATTTT	few	TRBD1	TRBV28	TRBJ1-5
CAISEGPNYGYTF	TGTGCCATCAGTGAGGGCCCTAACTATGGCTACACCTTC	few	.	TRBV10-3	TRBJ1-2
CASAGAGGPDYEQYF	TGTGCCAGCGCCGGGGCGGGAGGACCAGACTACGAGCAGTACTTC	.	TRBD2	TRBV28	TRBJ2-7
CASSFYYSGNTIYF	TGTGCCAGCAGCTTTTACTACTCTGGAAACACCATATATTTT	few	.	TRBV5-6	TRBJ1-3
CASISIRGEAFF	TGTGCCAGCATATCTATAAGGGGTGAAGCTTTCTTT	medium-sized	.	TRBV6-5	TRBJ1-1
CAWSAEPVNRWSYEQYF	TGTGCCTGGAGTGCCGAACCAGTTAACAGGTGGTCCTACGAGCAGTACTTC	few	.	TRBV30	TRBJ2-7
CARAEAFF	TGTGCGAGGGCTGAAGCTTTCTTT	few	.	TRBV6-1	TRBJ1-1
CASDRAGTEAFF	TGTGCCAGCGACCGGGCGGGCACTGAAGCTTTCTTT	.	.	TRBV28	TRBJ1-1
CASSSSADGSYNEQFF	TGTGCCAGCAGTAGTAGCGCGGACGGCTCCTACAATGAGCAGTTCTTC	many	.	TRBV6-4	TRBJ2-1
CAWSVAGGTGRTQYF	TGTGCCTGGAGTGTTGCGGGAGGGACCGGGCGGACCCAGTACTTC	few	TRBD2	TRBV30	TRBJ2-5
CASNLGSGITDTQYF	TGCGCCAGCAACCTGGGTAGCGGGATCACAGATACGCAGTATTTT	few	TRBD2	TRBV5-1	TRBJ2-3
CASSPEGGHSGVRAFF	TGTGCCAGCAGCCCAGAGGGCGGTCACTCCGGAGTTCGAGCTTTCTTT	.	.	TRBV5-4	TRBJ1-1
CASSVAYRGSGNTIYF	TGTGCCAGCAGCGTAGCGTACAGGGGCTCTGGAAACACCATATATTTT	.	TRBD1	TRBV9	TRBJ1-3
CAWKEGRTFF	TGTGCCTGGAAGGAGGGCAGAACTTTCTTT	few	.	TRBV30	TRBJ1-1
CSVGTGGQQFF	TGCAGCGTTGGGACAGGAGGTCAGCAGTTCTTC	.	TRBD1	TRBV29-1	TRBJ2-1
CASSSTGGSLQGGYTF	TGTGCCAGCAGTTCGACAGGGGGCTCTCTCCAAGGTGGCTACACCTTC	.	TRBD1	TRBV6-6	TRBJ1-2
CASRGGSSGYTF	TGTGCCAGCAGAGGCGGGTCCTCTGGCTACACCTTC	.	.	TRBV9	TRBJ1-2
CASSAQGAGETQYF	TGTGCCAGCAGTGCACAGGGGGCGGGAGAGACCCAGTACTTC	few	TRBD1	TRBV2	TRBJ2-5
CASSKEGPPGGTEAFF	TGTGCCAGCAGCAAAGAAGGACCGCCGGGGGGGACTGAAGCTTTCTTT	few	.	TRBV21-1	TRBJ1-1
CASSEAGDEQFF	TGTGCCAGCAGTGAAGCGGGAGATGAGCAGTTCTTC	.	.	TRBV2	TRBJ2-1
CASSREVNQPQHF	TGCGCCAGCAGCCGGGAGGTCAATCAGCCCCAGCATTTT	.	.	TRBV4-1	TRBJ1-5
CASSLGLAGVGEQFF	TGTGCTAGCAGCTTAGGGCTAGCGGGAGTAGGGGAGCAGTTCTTC	.	TRBD2	TRBV7-7	TRBJ2-1
CASRYGLAGTSPEEQYF	TGCGCCAGCAGGTATGGGTTGGCCGGGACATCCCCTGAGGAGCAGTACTTC	few	.	TRBV5-1	TRBJ2-7
CAIQPIQGAYEQYF	TGTGCCATCCAGCCTATACAGGGTGCCTACGAGCAGTACTTC	.	.	TRBV6-1	TRBJ2-7
CASSSSPAAYEQYF	TGTGCCAGCAGCTCCTCCCCGGCGGCATACGAGCAGTACTTC	few	.	TRBV7-6	TRBJ2-7